This T cell receptor (beta chain) was documented in a study of CD8 T cells in ankylosing spondylitis. Points from the study as a whole: A TCR beta motif of eight highly homologous variants appeared characteristic of ankylosing spondylitis blood.

Each CDR3 protein is one row after TCRdb ran MiXCR on the 5' RACE reads. The table records around 480,000 distinct CDR3 sequences, roughly 18% of them present only once. The sample holds a few counts of this clonotype. Its specificity is unknown. The receptor was derived from a male donor with ankylosing spondylitis. Source material: blood, either unsorted or a sorted T cell fraction (not recorded which).

The CDR3, as DNA: TGCGCCAGCAGCTTGGTTCCCCAGGGGCAGAACACTGAAGCTTTCTTT. This encodes CASSLVPQGQNTEAFF. V usage is TRBV5-1 and J usage is TRBJ1-1, with a tentative D call TRBD1 (6 bases). The CDR3 is 16 residues long. V was shortened by 0 bases and J by 1 base, with 13 bases between the two germline ends. Germline values: CDR1 SGHRS, CDR2 YFSETQ. The full variable domain, in which reference TRBV5-1 and TRBJ1-1 provide the parts outside the CDR3, is KAGVTQTPRYLIKTRGQQVTLSCSPISGHRSVSWYQQTPGQGLQFLFEYFSETQRNKGNFPGRFSGRQFSNSRSEMNVSTLELGDSALYLCASSLVPQGQNTEAFFGQGTRLTVV.